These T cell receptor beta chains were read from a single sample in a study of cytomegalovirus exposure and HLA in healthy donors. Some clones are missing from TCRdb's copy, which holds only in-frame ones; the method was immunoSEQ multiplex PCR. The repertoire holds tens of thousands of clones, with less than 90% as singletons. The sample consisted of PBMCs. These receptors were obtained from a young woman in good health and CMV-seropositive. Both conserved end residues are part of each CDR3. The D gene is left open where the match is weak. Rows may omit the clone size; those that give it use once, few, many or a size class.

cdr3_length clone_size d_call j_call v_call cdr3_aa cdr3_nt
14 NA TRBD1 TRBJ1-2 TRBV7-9 CASSFDRGWYGYTF TGTGCCAGCAGCTTCGACAGGGGGTGGTATGGCTACACCTTC
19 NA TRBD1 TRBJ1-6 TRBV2 CSSTPGTGGRESYNSPLHF TGTTCCTCGACTCCCGGGACAGGGGGACGGGAGAGCTATAATTCACCCCTCCACTTT
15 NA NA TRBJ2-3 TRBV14 CASSPSVASLDTQYF TGTGCCAGCAGCCCGTCCGTAGCGAGTCTAGATACGCAGTATTTT
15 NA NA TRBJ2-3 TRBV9 CASSVQWASTDTQYF TGTGCCAGCAGCGTACAGTGGGCTAGCACAGATACGCAGTATTTT
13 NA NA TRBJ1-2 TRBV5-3 CARSSWENYGYTF TGTGCCAGAAGCTCGTGGGAGAACTATGGCTACACCTTC
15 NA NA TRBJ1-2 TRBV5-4 CASSLDFYRVSAYTF TGTGCCAGCAGCTTGGACTTCTACAGGGTTTCCGCCTACACCTTC
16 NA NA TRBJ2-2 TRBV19 CASTLNPGEYTGELFF TGTGCCAGTACCCTGAACCCAGGGGAGTACACCGGGGAGCTGTTTTTT
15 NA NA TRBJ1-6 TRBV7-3 CASSLWGQNNSPLHF TGTGCCAGCAGCTTATGGGGGCAGAATAATTCACCCCTCCACTTT
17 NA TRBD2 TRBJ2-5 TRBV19 CASSSRTSGGAQETQYF TGTGCCAGTAGTTCCAGGACTAGCGGGGGGGCACAGGAGACCCAGTACTTC
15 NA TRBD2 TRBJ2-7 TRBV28 CASIRTSGGAYEQYF TGTGCCAGCATCCGGACTAGCGGGGGGGCGTACGAGCAGTACTTC
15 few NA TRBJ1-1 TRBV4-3 CASSEQGLLNTEAFF TGCGCCAGCAGCGAGCAGGGCTTATTGAACACTGAAGCTTTCTTT
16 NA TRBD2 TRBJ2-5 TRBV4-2 CASSQGLAGGLKTQYF TGTGCCAGCAGCCAGGGACTAGCGGGGGGTCTAAAGACCCAGTACTTC
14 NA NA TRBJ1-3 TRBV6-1 CASSEGGAGNTIYF TGTGCCAGCAGTGAAGGCGGGGCTGGAAACACCATATATTTT
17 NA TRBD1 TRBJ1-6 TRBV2 CASSTTSGQGGGSPLHF TGTGCCAGCAGTACGACCTCGGGACAGGGAGGAGGCTCACCCCTCCACTTT
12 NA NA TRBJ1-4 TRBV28 CASSLEGFKLFF TGTGCCAGCAGTTTGGAGGGGTTTAAACTGTTTTTT
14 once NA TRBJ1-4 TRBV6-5 CASSYETTNEKLFF TGTGCCAGCAGTTACGAGACAACTAATGAAAAACTGTTTTTT
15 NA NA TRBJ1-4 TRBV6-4 CASSDARGTNEKLFF TGTGCCAGCAGTGACGCCAGGGGAACTAATGAAAAACTGTTTTTT
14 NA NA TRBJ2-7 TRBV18 CASSPLQDSYEQYF TGTGCCAGCTCACCACTTCAGGACTCCTACGAGCAGTACTTC
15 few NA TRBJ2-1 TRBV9 CASSKTGLSYNEQFF TGTGCCAGCAGCAAAACAGGGCTCTCCTACAATGAGCAGTTCTTC
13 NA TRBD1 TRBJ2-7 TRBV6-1 CASSGDRYYEQYF TGTGCCAGCAGTGGGGACAGGTACTACGAGCAGTACTTC
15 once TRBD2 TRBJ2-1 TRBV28 CASSTSGGAFNEQFF TGTGCCAGCAGCACTAGCGGGGGGGCGTTCAATGAGCAGTTCTTC
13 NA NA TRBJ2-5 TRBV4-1 CASSRDLKETQYF TGCGCCAGCAGCCGGGACTTAAAAGAGACCCAGTACTTC
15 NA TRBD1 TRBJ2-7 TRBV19 CASSIGDRDFYEQYF TGTGCCAGTAGTATAGGGGACAGGGACTTCTACGAGCAGTACTTC
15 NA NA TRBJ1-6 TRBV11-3 CASSLDWGRDSPLHF TGTGCCAGCAGCTTAGATTGGGGGAGGGATTCACCCCTCCACTTT
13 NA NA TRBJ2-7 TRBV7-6 CASSTRVSYEQYF TGTGCCAGCAGCACCAGGGTCTCCTACGAGCAGTACTTC
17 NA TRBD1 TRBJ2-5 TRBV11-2 CASSLWFRTGHQETQYF TGTGCCAGCAGCTTATGGTTTCGGACAGGCCACCAAGAGACCCAGTACTTC
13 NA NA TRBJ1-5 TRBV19 CASSPTPNQPQHF TGTGCCAGTAGTCCCACTCCAAACCAGCCCCAGCATTTT
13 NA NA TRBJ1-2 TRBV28 CASRRQANYGYTF TGTGCCAGCAGGAGACAGGCGAACTATGGCTACACCTTC
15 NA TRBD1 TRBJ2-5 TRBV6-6 CASSLQGANQETQYF TGTGCCAGCAGTTTGCAGGGGGCCAACCAAGAGACCCAGTACTTC
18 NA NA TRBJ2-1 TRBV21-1 CASSNTRTGLGSYNEQFF TGTGCCAGCAGCAATACCCGTACAGGGTTAGGGTCCTACAATGAGCAGTTCTTC
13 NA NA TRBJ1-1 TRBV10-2 CASTGAQNTEAFF TGCGCCAGCACCGGAGCCCAGAACACTGAAGCTTTCTTT
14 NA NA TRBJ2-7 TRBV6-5 CASSYSRAAYEQYF TGTGCCAGCAGTTACTCGAGGGCGGCCTACGAGCAGTACTTC
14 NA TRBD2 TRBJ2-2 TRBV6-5 CASSGGAGTGELFF TGTGCCAGTAGCGGGGGGGCGGGCACCGGGGAGCTGTTTTTT
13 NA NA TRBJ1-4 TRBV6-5 CASRTTGSEKLFF TGTGCCAGCAGGACAACAGGTTCGGAAAAACTGTTTTTT
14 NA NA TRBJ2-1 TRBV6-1 CASSENREPYEQFF TGTGCCAGCAGTGAAAACAGGGAGCCATATGAGCAGTTCTTC
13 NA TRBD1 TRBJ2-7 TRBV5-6 CASSFTGGYEQYF TGTGCCAGCAGCTTTACAGGGGGCTACGAGCAGTACTTC
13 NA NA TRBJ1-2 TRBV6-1 CASSGDTLYGYTF TGTGCCAGCAGTGGAGACACGCTCTATGGCTACACCTTC
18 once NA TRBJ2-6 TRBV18 CASSRTGTSSSGANVLTF TGTGCCAGCTCGCGAACCGGGACATCCAGCTCTGGGGCCAACGTCCTGACTTTC
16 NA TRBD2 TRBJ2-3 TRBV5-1 CASSNGGGPHTDTQYF TGCGCCAGCAGCAACGGCGGGGGACCACACACAGATACGCAGTATTTT
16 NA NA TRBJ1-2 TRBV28 CASRLNPEGVTYGYTF TGTGCCAGCAGACTTAATCCCGAGGGAGTTACTTATGGCTACACCTTC